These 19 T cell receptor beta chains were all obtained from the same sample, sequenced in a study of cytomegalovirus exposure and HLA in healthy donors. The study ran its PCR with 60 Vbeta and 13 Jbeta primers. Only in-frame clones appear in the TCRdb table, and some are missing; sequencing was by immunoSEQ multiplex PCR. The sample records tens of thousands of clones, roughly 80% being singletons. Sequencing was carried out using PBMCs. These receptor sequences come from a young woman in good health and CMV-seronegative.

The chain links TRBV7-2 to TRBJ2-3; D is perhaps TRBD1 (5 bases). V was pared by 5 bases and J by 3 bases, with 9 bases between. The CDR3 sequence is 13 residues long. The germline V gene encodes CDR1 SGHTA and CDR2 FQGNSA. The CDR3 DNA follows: TGTGCCAGCAGCCCCGACAGTACAGATACGCAGTATTTT. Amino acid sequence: CASSPDSTDTQYF.

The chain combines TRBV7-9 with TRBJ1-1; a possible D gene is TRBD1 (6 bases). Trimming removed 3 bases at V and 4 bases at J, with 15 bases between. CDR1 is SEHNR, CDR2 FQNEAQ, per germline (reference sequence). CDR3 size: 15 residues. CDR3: CASSFEIGGPTEAFF. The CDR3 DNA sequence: TGTGCCAGCAGCTTTGAAATCGGGGGGCCCACTGAAGCTTTCTTT.

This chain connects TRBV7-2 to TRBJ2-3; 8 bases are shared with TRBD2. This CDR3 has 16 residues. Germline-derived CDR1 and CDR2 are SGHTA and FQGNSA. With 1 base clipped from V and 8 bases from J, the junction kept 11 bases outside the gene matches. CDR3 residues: CASSLEGSGTLGTQYF. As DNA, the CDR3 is TGTGCCAGCAGCTTAGAGGGTAGCGGGACTTTGGGTACGCAGTATTTT.

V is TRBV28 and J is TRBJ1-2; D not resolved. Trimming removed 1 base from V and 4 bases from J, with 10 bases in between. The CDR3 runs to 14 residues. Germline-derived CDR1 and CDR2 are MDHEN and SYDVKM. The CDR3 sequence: CASSLFAVSYGYTF. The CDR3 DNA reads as TGTGCCAGCAGTTTATTTGCAGTATCCTATGGCTACACCTTC.

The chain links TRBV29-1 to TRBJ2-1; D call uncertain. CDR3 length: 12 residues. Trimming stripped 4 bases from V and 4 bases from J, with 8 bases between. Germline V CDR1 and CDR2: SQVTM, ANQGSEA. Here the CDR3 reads CSVAEQYNEQFF. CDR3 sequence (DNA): TGCAGCGTTGCAGAACAGTACAATGAGCAGTTCTTC.

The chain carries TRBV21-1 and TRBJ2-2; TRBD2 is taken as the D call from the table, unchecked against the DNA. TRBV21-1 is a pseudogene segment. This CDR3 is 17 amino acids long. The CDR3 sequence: CASSSPPLAGFTGELFF. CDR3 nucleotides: TGTGCCAGCAGTTCTCCCCCACTAGCGGGGTTCACCGGGGAGCTGTTTTTT.

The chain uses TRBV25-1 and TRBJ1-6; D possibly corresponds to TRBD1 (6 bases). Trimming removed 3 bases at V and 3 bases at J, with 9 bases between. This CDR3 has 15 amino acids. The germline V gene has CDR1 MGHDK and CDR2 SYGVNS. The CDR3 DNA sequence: TGTGCCAGCAGTGAGGGGGCCGGCTATAATTCACCCCTCCACTTT. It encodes CASSEGAGYNSPLHF.

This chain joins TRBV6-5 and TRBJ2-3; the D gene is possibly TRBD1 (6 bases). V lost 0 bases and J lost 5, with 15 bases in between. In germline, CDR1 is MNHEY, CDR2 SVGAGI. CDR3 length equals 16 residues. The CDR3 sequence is CASSYSQGRLGDTQYF. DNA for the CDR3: TGTGCCAGCAGTTACTCGCAGGGGCGGTTGGGAGATACGCAGTATTTT.

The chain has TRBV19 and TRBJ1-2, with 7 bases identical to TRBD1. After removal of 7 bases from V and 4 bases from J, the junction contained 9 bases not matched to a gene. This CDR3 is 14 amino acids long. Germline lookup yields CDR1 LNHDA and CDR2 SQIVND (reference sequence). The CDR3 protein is CASTPEGAGYGYTF. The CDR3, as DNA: TGTGCCAGTACCCCCGAGGGGGCAGGCTATGGCTACACCTTC.

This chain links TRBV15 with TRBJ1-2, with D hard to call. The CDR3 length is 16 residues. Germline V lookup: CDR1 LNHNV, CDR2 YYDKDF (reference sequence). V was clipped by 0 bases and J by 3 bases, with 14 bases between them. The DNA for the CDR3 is TGTGCCACCAGCAGAGATCTGATCGAGGCAGACTATGGCTACACCTTC. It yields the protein CATSRDLIEADYGYTF. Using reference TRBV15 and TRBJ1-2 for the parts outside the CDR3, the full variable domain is DAMVIQNPRYQVTQFGKPVTLSCSQTLNHNVMYWYQQKSSQAPKLLFHYYDKDFNNEADTPDNFQSRRPNTSFCFLDIRSPGLGDTAMYLCATSRDLIEADYGYTFGSGTRLTVV.

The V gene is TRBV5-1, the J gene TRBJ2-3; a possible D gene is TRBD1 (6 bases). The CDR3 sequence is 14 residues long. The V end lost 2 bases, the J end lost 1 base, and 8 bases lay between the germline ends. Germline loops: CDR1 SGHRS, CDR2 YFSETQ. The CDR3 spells CASSFEGGTDTQYF. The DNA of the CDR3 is TGCGCCAGCAGCTTTGAGGGGGGCACAGATACGCAGTATTTT.

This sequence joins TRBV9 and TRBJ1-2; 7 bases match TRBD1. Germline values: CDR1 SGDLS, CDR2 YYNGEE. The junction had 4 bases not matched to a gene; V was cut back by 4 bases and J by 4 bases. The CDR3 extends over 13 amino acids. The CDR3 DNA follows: TGTGCCAGCAGCCTTCGGGACAGCTATGGCTACACCTTC. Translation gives CASSLRDSYGYTF.

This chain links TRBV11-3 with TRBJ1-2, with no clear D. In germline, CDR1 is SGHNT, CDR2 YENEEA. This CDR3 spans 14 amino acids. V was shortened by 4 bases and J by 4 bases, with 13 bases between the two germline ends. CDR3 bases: TGTGCCAGCAGCTGGGGTGGGGAGGCCTATGGCTACACCTTC. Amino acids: CASSWGGEAYGYTF.

The CDR3 sequence is CASSYTAGGPQETQYF. The CDR3 DNA sequence: TGTGCCAGCAGTTACACCGCGGGGGGGCCTCAAGAGACCCAGTACTTC. The chain has TRBV6-5 and TRBJ2-5; 9 nucleotides line up with TRBD2. V lost 2 bases to trimming and J lost 2 bases; unmatched junction nucleotides: 6. This CDR3 has 16 residues. The germline V gene encodes CDR1 MNHEY and CDR2 SVGAGI.

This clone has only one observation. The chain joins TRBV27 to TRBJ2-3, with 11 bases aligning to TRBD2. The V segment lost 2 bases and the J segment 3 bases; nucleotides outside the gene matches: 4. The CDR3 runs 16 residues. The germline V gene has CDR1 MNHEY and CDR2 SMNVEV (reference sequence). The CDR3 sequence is CASSLIAGGGTDTQYF. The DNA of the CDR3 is TGTGCCAGCAGTTTAATAGCGGGGGGGGGTACAGATACGCAGTATTTT.

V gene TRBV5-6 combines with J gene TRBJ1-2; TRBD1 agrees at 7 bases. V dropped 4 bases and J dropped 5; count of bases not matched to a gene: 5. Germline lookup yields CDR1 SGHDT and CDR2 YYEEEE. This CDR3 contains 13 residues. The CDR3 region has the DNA TGTGCCAGCAGCAGGGACAGCCGTTATGGCTACACCTTC. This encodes CASSRDSRYGYTF.

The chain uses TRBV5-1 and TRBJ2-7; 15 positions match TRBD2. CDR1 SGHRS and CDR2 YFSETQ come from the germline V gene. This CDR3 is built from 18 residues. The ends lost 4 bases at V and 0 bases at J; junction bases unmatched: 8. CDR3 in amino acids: CASSTGTSGGPTSYEQYF. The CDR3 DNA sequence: TGCGCCAGCAGCACTGGGACTAGCGGGGGGCCAACCTCCTACGAGCAGTACTTC.

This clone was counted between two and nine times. The CDR3 DNA follows: TGCGCCAGCAGCCCAGACACTAGCGGGGGGGCAGTAGGAGAGACCCAGTACTTC. Amino acids: CASSPDTSGGAVGETQYF. The genes are TRBV5-1 and TRBJ2-5; 13 bases fit TRBD2. The V gene end was trimmed by 4 bases and the J gene end by 4 bases; junction bases not matched to a gene: 13. The CDR3 loop spans 18 amino acids. The V gene's germline CDR1 is SGHRS and CDR2 YFSETQ.

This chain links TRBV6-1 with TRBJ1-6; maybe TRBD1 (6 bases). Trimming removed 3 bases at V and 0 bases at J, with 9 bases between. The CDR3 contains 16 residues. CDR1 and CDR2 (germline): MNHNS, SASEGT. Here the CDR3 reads CASSDRGTSYNSPLHF. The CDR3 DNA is TGTGCCAGCAGTGACAGGGGCACCTCCTATAATTCACCCCTCCACTTT.